One and the same sample provided the 32 T cell receptor beta chains below, sequenced in a study of cytomegalovirus exposure and HLA in healthy donors. This table comes from immunoSEQ multiplex PCR, and its TCRdb copy is limited to in-frame clones, with some not included. Here the sample spans about 190,000 clones, 86% being singletons. The sample taken for sequencing was PBMCs. Receptors were obtained from a woman younger than 30 in good health and CMV-seronegative.

This chain connects TRBV28 to TRBJ2-5, with 7 bases lining up with TRBD2. The J segment lost 5 bases and the V segment lost 10 bases, leaving 16 bases of the junction unmatched. From germline, CDR1 is MDHEN and CDR2 SYDVKM. The CDR3 is made up of 15 amino acids. DNA of the CDR3: TGTGCCACCCCGCTAGCGGCGGGGCTGGGGGAGACCCAGTACTTC. Residues: CATPLAAGLGETQYF.

This rearrangement joins TRBV5-6 to TRBJ1-2, with 7 bases aligning to TRBD1. The germline V gene has CDR1 SGHDT and CDR2 YYEEEE. This CDR3 contains 13 residues. After removal of 1 base from V and 14 bases from J, the junction contained 11 bases not matched to a gene. The CDR3 reads CASSLRQGELGTF. The CDR3 DNA reads TGTGCCAGCAGCTTGAGGCAGGGGGAGCTTGGGACCTTC.

For the CDR3, the DNA is TGTGCCAGCAACAAATGGGGCAGAGCTAACTATGGCTACACCTTC. Amino acid sequence: CASNKWGRANYGYTF. The chain joins TRBV7-8 to TRBJ1-2, with D tentatively TRBD1 (5 bases). The CDR3 runs to 15 residues. The germline V gene encodes CDR1 SGHVS and CDR2 FQNEAQ. The V and J ends lost 7 bases and 0 bases respectively, with 15 bases between them.

V gene TRBV7-9 combines with J gene TRBJ1-1; no firm D call. Between the trimmed V and J ends, which lost 5 bases and 1 base, there was a span of 8 bases. The CDR3 covers 13 residues. In germline, CDR1 is SEHNR, CDR2 FQNEAQ (reference sequence). This CDR3 is CASSPQKNTEAFF. The CDR3 coding sequence is TGTGCCAGCAGCCCCCAGAAGAACACTGAAGCTTTCTTT.

The chain employs TRBV11-3 and TRBJ2-1; 9 bases are a match to TRBD1. After removal of 1 base from V and 6 bases from J, the junction contained 7 bases not matched to a gene. The length of the CDR3 is 16 residues. The V gene's germline CDR1 is SGHNT and CDR2 YENEEA. CDR3 DNA sequence: TGTGCCAGCAGCTTAGGTCTGGGACAGGGTGTCAATGAGCAGTTCTTC. This gives the protein CASSLGLGQGVNEQFF.

This chain joins TRBV5-1 and TRBJ2-5; 13 bases fit TRBD2. V lost 4 bases, J lost 4 bases, and 4 bases stayed unmatched. There are 15 residues in the CDR3. Germline CDR1 and CDR2: SGHRS and YFSETQ. Here the CDR3 reads CASSPWTSGGETQYF. CDR3 DNA sequence: TGCGCCAGCAGCCCATGGACTAGCGGGGGAGAGACCCAGTACTTC.

This clone was recorded once. This chain connects TRBV6-1 to TRBJ1-5; 8 bases fit TRBD1. Losses at the gene ends were 5 bases for V and 9 bases for J; bases not matched to a gene: 6. CDR1 is MNHNS and CDR2 is SASEGT in the germline V gene. The length of the CDR3 is 13 residues. The CDR3 DNA is TGTGCCAGCAGTCCGACAGGGGAGGTGCCCCAGCATTTT. Its translation is CASSPTGEVPQHF.

This chain connects TRBV27 to TRBJ1-1; D might be TRBD1 (6 bases). This CDR3 is built from 14 residues. Germline CDR1 MNHEY, CDR2 SMNVEV (reference sequence). V gave up 6 bases and J gave up 3 bases, with 14 bases separating them. CDR3 sequence reads: CASSSNSGDTEAFF. The DNA of the CDR3 is TGTGCCAGCAGCTCAAATTCAGGGGACACTGAAGCTTTCTTT.

V usage is TRBV7-8 and J usage is TRBJ1-1; TRBD1 might be the D (5 bases). The V gene lost 4 bases and the J gene lost 1 base, with 7 bases spanning the gap. The CDR3 extends over 13 amino acids. Looked up from germline, CDR1 is SGHVS and CDR2 is FQNEAQ. The CDR3 here is CASSSGQNTEAFF. The CDR3 DNA is TGTGCCAGCAGCTCCGGACAGAACACTGAAGCTTTCTTT.

The chain couples TRBV7-9 to TRBJ1-2; 9 nucleotides agree with TRBD1. The CDR3 is made up of 16 amino acids. Germline assignment: CDR1 SEHNR and CDR2 FQNEAQ (reference sequence). V was pared by 5 bases and J by 5 bases, with 12 bases of the junction left unmatched. This CDR3 is CASSPTQGAAEYGYTF. CDR3 DNA sequence: TGTGCCAGCAGCCCTACACAGGGGGCGGCTGAATATGGCTACACCTTC.

V usage is TRBV6-5 and J usage is TRBJ2-7; D may be TRBD1 (6 bases). V was shortened by 0 bases and J by 3 bases, with 12 bases between the two germline ends. Germline CDR1 is MNHEY and CDR2 is SVGAGI. The CDR3 spans 15 residues. As DNA, the CDR3 is TGTGCCAGCAGTTACTCGCAGGGGAAAAACTACGAGCAGTACTTC. Protein sequence: CASSYSQGKNYEQYF.

The gene calls are TRBV2 and TRBJ1-2; 9 bases are shared with TRBD1. From germline, CDR1 is SNHLY and CDR2 FYNNEI. The CDR3 consists of 16 residues. The J segment lost 8 bases and the V segment lost 3 bases, leaving 13 bases of the junction unmatched. The CDR3 bases are TGTGCCAGCAGTGATAAGGTTTTAGGACAGGGGCAAGGCTACACCTTC. Its translation is CASSDKVLGQGQGYTF.

The sample holds a few counts of this clone. The chain employs TRBV6-4 and TRBJ1-4, with 10 bases fitting TRBD1. Germline-derived CDR1 and CDR2 are MRHNA and SNTAGT. CDR3 size: 15 residues. The V segment lost 0 bases and the J segment 8 bases; nucleotides outside the gene matches: 3. The CDR3 DNA reads TGTGCCAGCAGTGACTCCGGGACAGGGGCCGAAAAACTGTTTTTT. It specifies CASSDSGTGAEKLFF.

V and J are TRBV2 and TRBJ2-2, with D maybe TRBD2 (6 bases). With 6 bases removed from V and 6 bases from J, the gap between germline ends came to 11 bases. Germline lookup yields CDR1 SNHLY and CDR2 FYNNEI. The CDR3 totals 13 residues. The CDR3 region is CASRGLVAGELFF. CDR3 DNA: TGTGCCAGCAGGGGACTCGTTGCCGGGGAGCTGTTTTTT.

The chain has TRBV15 and TRBJ2-3; 8 positions agree with TRBD2. The length of the CDR3 is 15 residues. Germline CDR1 reads LNHNV; CDR2 reads YYDKDF (reference sequence). Unmatched junction bases numbered 9, after V lost 8 bases and J lost 2 bases. The CDR3: CATGSSGAFTDTQYF. CDR3 coding DNA: TGTGCCACCGGGAGTAGCGGGGCCTTCACAGATACGCAGTATTTT.

The chain is built from TRBV7-3 and TRBJ2-1; TRBD1 agrees at 7 bases. CDR1 SGHTA and CDR2 FQGTGA come from the germline V gene. Losses at the gene ends were 2 bases for V and 0 bases for J; bases not matched to a gene: 7. The CDR3 is made up of 17 amino acids. For the CDR3, the DNA is TGTGCCAGCAGCTTAGTAGGGTGGGACAGCTCCTACAATGAGCAGTTCTTC. Amino acids: CASSLVGWDSSYNEQFF. Using reference TRBV7-3 and TRBJ2-1 for the parts outside the CDR3, the full variable domain is GAGVSQTPSNKVTEKGKYVELRCDPISGHTALYWYRQSLGQGPEFLIYFQGTGAADDSGLPNDRFFAVRPEGSVSTLKIQRTERGDSAVYLCASSLVGWDSSYNEQFFGPGTRLTVL.

The V gene is TRBV10-3, the J gene TRBJ1-2; D gene unclear. Trimming removed 1 base from V and 6 bases from J, with 3 bases in between. Per the germline V gene, CDR1 is ENHRY and CDR2 is SYGVKD. The CDR3 sequence is 11 residues long. CDR3 sequence reads: CAISEFDGYTF. CDR3 DNA sequence: TGTGCCATCAGTGAGTTCGATGGCTACACCTTC.

The chain carries TRBV11-3 and TRBJ2-1; D is perhaps TRBD2 (5 bases). Germline-derived CDR1 and CDR2 are SGHNT and YENEEA. This CDR3 comprises 14 residues. Trimming shortened V by 5 bases and J by 6 bases, and 14 bases separated the two germline ends. CDR3 DNA sequence: TGTGCCAGCAGCCCCGGTGGACTCCTCAATGAGCAGTTCTTC. This encodes CASSPGGLLNEQFF. The full variable domain, rest sourced from reference TRBV11-3 and TRBJ2-1, is EAGVVQSPRYKIIEKKQPVAFWCNPISGHNTLYWYLQNLGQGPELLIRYENEEAVDDSQLPKDRFSAERLKGVDSTLKIQPAELGDSAVYLCASSPGGLLNEQFFGPGTRLTVL.

The chain couples TRBV30 to TRBJ2-3; D is perhaps TRBD2 (6 bases). This CDR3 spans 14 amino acids. The V and J ends lost 7 bases and 3 bases respectively, with 17 bases between them. Germline V gene sequence: CDR1 GTSNPN, CDR2 SVGIG (reference sequence). The CDR3 DNA reads TGTGCCTCCTTTCCGCCAGCGGGTACAGATACGCAGTATTTT. Translating it yields CASFPPAGTDTQYF.

The chain employs TRBV11-3 and TRBJ2-7; TRBD2 might be the D (6 bases). V lost 3 bases, J lost 0 bases, and 12 bases lay in between. Looked up from germline, CDR1 is SGHNT and CDR2 is YENEEA. The CDR3 contains 15 residues. The CDR3 bases are TGTGCCAGCAGCTTCTACGGGAGTAGCTCCTACGAGCAGTACTTC. Encoded protein: CASSFYGSSSYEQYF.

The chain employs TRBV6-5 and TRBJ2-5; perhaps TRBD2 as D (5 bases). Trimming pared 0 bases from V and 6 bases from J, leaving 8 bases between. Germline CDR1 MNHEY, CDR2 SVGAGI. The CDR3 runs to 13 residues. This chain's CDR3 is CASSYSTGKTQYF. The CDR3 DNA sequence: TGTGCCAGCAGTTACTCGACGGGGAAGACCCAGTACTTC.

The rearrangement uses TRBV19 and TRBJ1-5; 7 nucleotides agree with TRBD1. The junction had 11 bases not matched to a gene; V was cut back by 4 bases and J by 11 bases. The V gene's germline CDR1 is LNHDA and CDR2 SQIVND (reference sequence). CDR3 size: 14 residues. The CDR3 DNA is TGTGCCAGTAGTAGAGGGGGCCCTCCCGATACCCAGCATTTT. This encodes CASSRGGPPDTQHF.

Concerning this clone: At one end the junction does not follow the germline gene, possibly because of a read error. The gene calls are TRBV18 and TRBJ2-5, with D unclear. The length of the CDR3 is 15 residues. Looked up from germline, CDR1 is KGHSH and CDR2 is LQKENI. CDR3 region: CASAPSGSPQETQYF. CDR3 DNA sequence: TGTGCCAGCGCACCGTCCGGGTCCCCTCAAGAGACCCAGTACTTC.

A single count supports this clone. The gene calls are TRBV27 and TRBJ1-3; no definite D call. The CDR3 has 15 residues. V was pared by 0 bases and J by 0 bases, with 6 bases between. Germline CDR1 is MNHEY and CDR2 is SMNVEV (reference sequence). The CDR3: CASSLSSSSGNTIYF. CDR3 nucleotides: TGTGCCAGCAGTTTATCGTCGAGCTCTGGAAACACCATATATTTT.

The genes are TRBV19 and TRBJ2-1; no reliable D call. Per the germline V gene, CDR1 is LNHDA and CDR2 is SQIVND (reference sequence). Trimming took off 6 bases at V and 0 bases at J, with 6 bases between the two ends. The CDR3 consists of 13 residues. The CDR3 loop is CASSLSSYNEQFF. CDR3 in DNA: TGTGCCAGTAGCCTAAGCTCCTACAATGAGCAGTTCTTC.

J is TRBJ1-5 and V is TRBV7-6, with D possibly matching TRBD1 (6 bases). This CDR3 has 15 amino acids. Germline lookup yields CDR1 SGHVS and CDR2 FNYEAQ. Between the trimmed V and J ends, which lost 5 bases and 4 bases, there was a span of 15 bases. The CDR3 here is CASSKDRLANQPQHF. The CDR3 coding sequence is TGTGCCAGCAGCAAAGACAGGTTAGCGAATCAGCCCCAGCATTTT. The full variable domain, in which reference TRBV7-6 and TRBJ1-5 provide the parts outside the CDR3, is GAGVSQSPRYKVTKRGQDVALRCDPISGHVSLYWYRQALGQGPEFLTYFNYEAQQDKSGLPNDRFSAERPEGSISTLTIQRTEQRDSAMYRCASSKDRLANQPQHFGDGTRLSIL.

This chain uses TRBV7-3 with TRBJ2-1; TRBD1 matches at 9 bases. Trimming removed 5 bases from V and 8 bases from J; junction bases left unmatched: 10. This CDR3 comprises 15 residues. Germline V gives CDR1 SGHTA, CDR2 FQGTGA. The CDR3 loop reads CASSNSGTGIHEQFF. The DNA of the CDR3 is TGTGCCAGCAGCAACTCCGGGACAGGGATCCATGAGCAGTTCTTC. The full variable domain, rest sourced from reference TRBV7-3 and TRBJ2-1, is GAGVSQTPSNKVTEKGKYVELRCDPISGHTALYWYRQSLGQGPEFLIYFQGTGAADDSGLPNDRFFAVRPEGSVSTLKIQRTERGDSAVYLCASSNSGTGIHEQFFGPGTRLTVL.

The rearrangement uses TRBV30 and TRBJ2-5, with a weak D call TRBD2 (5 bases). The CDR3 runs 13 residues. The germline V and J ends were trimmed by 6 bases and 5 bases, with 16 bases remaining between them. CDR1 is GTSNPN and CDR2 is SVGIG in the germline V gene (reference sequence). CDR3: CACTLLKRETQYF. CDR3 DNA: TGTGCCTGCACATTACTCAAGCGGGAGACCCAGTACTTC.

The chain has TRBV7-3 and TRBJ2-1, with TRBD2 matching over 11 bases. V shed 5 bases and J 5 bases; nucleotides not matched to a gene: 5. Germline V lookup: CDR1 SGHTA, CDR2 FQGTGA. This CDR3 contains 15 residues. CDR3 nucleotide sequence: TGTGCCAGCAGCCCCGGGACTAGCGGAAACAATGAGCAGTTCTTC. The encoded protein is CASSPGTSGNNEQFF.

This chain links TRBV28 with TRBJ1-2, with D possibly being TRBD1 (6 bases). The CDR3 totals 13 residues. Per germline, CDR1 MDHEN and CDR2 SYDVKM. The V gene lost 5 bases and the J gene lost 0 bases, with 7 bases spanning the gap. The CDR3 reads CASSRTANYGYTF. The CDR3 coding sequence is TGTGCCAGCAGTCGGACAGCTAACTATGGCTACACCTTC.

The table lists this clone with a few counts. The chain links TRBV28 to TRBJ2-7; 10 positions agree with TRBD2. Per germline, CDR1 MDHEN and CDR2 SYDVKM. The CDR3 contains 16 residues. The ends lost 5 bases at V and 3 bases at J; junction bases unmatched: 10. Here the CDR3 DNA reads TGTGCCAGCAGTACAAGCGGGAGGGCCCTCAGCTACGAGCAGTACTTC. The encoded protein is CASSTSGRALSYEQYF. Full variable domain (remainder filled in from reference TRBV28 and TRBJ2-7): DVKVTQSSRYLVKRTGEKVFLECVQDMDHENMFWYRQDPGLGLRLIYFSYDVKMKEKGDIPEGYSVSREKKERFSLILESASTNQTSMYLCASSTSGRALSYEQYFGPGTRLTVT.

The chain is built from TRBV2 and TRBJ2-7, with a tentative D call TRBD2 (6 bases). The CDR3 totals 14 residues. CDR1 and CDR2 (germline): SNHLY, FYNNEI. V lost 4 bases to trimming and J lost 6 bases, with 16 bases between them. CDR3 coding DNA: TGTGCCAGCAGTGTTCACCGGGACTCAGCCGAGCAGTACTTC. It encodes CASSVHRDSAEQYF. The variable domain in full, with the rest retrieved from reference TRBV2 and TRBJ2-7, is EPEVTQTPSHQVTQMGQEVILRCVPISNHLYFYWYRQILGQKVEFLVSFYNNEISEKSEIFDDQFSVERPDGSNFTLKIRSTKLEDSAMYFCASSVHRDSAEQYFGPGTRLTVT.